The clone carrying this T cell receptor (beta chain) appeared many times. The antigen remains undetermined. The data stem from a study of breast tumors, draining lymph nodes, adjacent tissues. Findings and caveats of the study: Tumor and nontumor repertoires were significantly more similar in luminal-like than in basal-like breast cancer. Tumor TCR diversity was below lymph nodes but above nontumor tissue. The data were judged consistent with most tumor T cells coming from lymph node and expanding in tumor. The lymph node origin of tumor T cells was framed as consistent with a hypothesis, not demonstrated.

Germline V gene data show CDR1 as DFQATT and CDR2 as SNEGSKA (reference sequence). Trimming left V 5 bases short and J 0 bases short, with 11 bases between. This CDR3 has 13 amino acids. MiXCR, applied by TCRdb to the multiplex PCR reads, yields one record per CDR3 protein. The sample has fewer than 140,000 distinct CDR3 sequences; 30% are singletons. Axillary draining lymph nodes of breast cancer patients supplied the node samples. Sequencing was performed on axillary lymph node tissue. The sequence derives from a female donor with breast cancer. Some clones in this sample may be carry-over from other donors' samples. V is TRBV20-1 and J is TRBJ2-7; maybe TRBD1 (6 bases). The CDR3 here is CSAPGHISYEQYF. The CDR3 DNA follows: TGCAGTGCTCCGGGACACATCTCCTACGAGCAGTACTTC.